The following is a T cell receptor (beta chain) sequence with its context. Its specificity is unknown. The entry originates in a study of siplizumab effects on memory and regulatory T cells. Study outcomes and limitations: It seemed that naive T cells were more diverse than memory cells and were major contributors to the alloresponse.

Per sample, roughly 10^5 TCR templates were assayed. TCRdb's copy holds only in-frame clones and misses some; the assay was immunoSEQ multiplex PCR. The sample lists about 100,000 clones, about 90% seen once, with roughly 1% in the top ten. The CDR3 contains 14 residues. CDR1 SEHNR and CDR2 FQNEAQ come from the germline V gene (reference sequence). The V end was cut by 2 bases, the J end by 1 base, with 7 bases between. V gene TRBV7-9 combines with J gene TRBJ2-3; D remains ambiguous. The sequence was obtained from a human donor in good health. The sample comprised CD4+ T cells sorted from blood. The CDR3: CASSLRVGTDTQYF. For the CDR3, the DNA is TGTGCCAGCAGCTTAAGAGTCGGCACAGATACGCAGTATTTT.